This TCR beta chain was captured in a study of radiotherapy plus CTLA-4 blockade in lung cancer. Across the whole study: Patients showed objective responses in under 20% of cases and disease control in about 30%.

Sequencing was performed with immunoSEQ multiplex PCR; in TCRdb, only in-frame clones are kept and a portion is missing. The sample gives just over 35,000 clones, approximately 85% of which show up once; 5.5% to 7% is in the top ten. Study-level results: Early blood T cell clone dynamics reportedly forecast response best, with interferon-beta. Tumor-origin TCR clones grew in blood after radiotherapy plus ipilimumab.

Ipilimumab-mediated CTLA-4 blockade plus focal radiation was given to patients having chemo-refractory metastatic non-small-cell lung cancer. Comments on this clone: The antigen is unknown.

Sequencing used peripheral blood, obtained from a patient treated with radiotherapy plus ipilimumab. This receptor was taken from a human donor with non-small cell lung cancer who had stable disease on radiotherapy plus ipilimumab.

CDR3 loop: CASRDRTSYNEQFF. DNA for the CDR3: TGTGCCAGCAGGGACAGGACGTCCTACAATGAGCAGTTCTTC. The chain is built from TRBV28 and TRBJ2-1; 7 bases map to TRBD1. Germline V CDR1 and CDR2: MDHEN, SYDVKM. The V and J ends lost 6 bases and 1 base, in that order; junction bases with no gene match: 3. The CDR3 contains 14 residues.